Listed below are T cell receptor beta chains from one sample, sequenced in a study of regulatory T cells in long-lasting Graves disease. TCRdb redid the calling of the multiplex PCR reads with MiXCR, one entry per CDR3 protein. The profile shows approximately 480,000 distinct CDR3 sequences, 15% to 20% of them singletons. These data also formed part of another study, on T cells in Graves' hyperthyroidism and ophthalmopathy.

The input for sequencing was peripheral blood mononuclear cells (PBMCs), taken at new diagnosis, from a patient treated with antithyroid drugs. Source of these receptors: a man aged 35 to 55 with Graves disease. Both conserved end residues are part of each CDR3. Each record gives: D gene, clone size, J gene, V gene, CDR3 DNA, CDR3 protein. D genes are given only for firm matches. Where a row states a size, it is once, few, many or the class of an expanded clone; other rows omit it.

d_gene: -
abundance: many
j_gene: TRBJ2-1
v_gene: TRBV28
CDR3nt: TGTGCCAGCATTAACCGGGGCTCCTACAATGAGCAGTTCTTC
CDR3aa: CASINRGSYNEQFF

d_gene: -
abundance: few
j_gene: TRBJ2-1
v_gene: TRBV7-8
CDR3nt: TGTGCCAGCAGCTTAGGGTGGGCAGGGGGCGCGGGCGGGAGGGTTAATGAGCAGTTCTTC
CDR3aa: CASSLGWAGGAGGRVNEQFF

d_gene: -
abundance: many
j_gene: TRBJ1-2
v_gene: TRBV24-1
CDR3nt: TGTGCCACCAGTGATTGGGCAGGCTATGGCTACACCTTC
CDR3aa: CATSDWAGYGYTF

d_gene: -
abundance: -
j_gene: TRBJ2-3
v_gene: TRBV6-2/TRBV6-3
CDR3nt: TGTGCCAGCAGTCAGGAGGGCCGGGATACGCAGTATTTT
CDR3aa: CASSQEGRDTQYF

d_gene: -
abundance: few
j_gene: TRBJ2-4
v_gene: TRBV5-6
CDR3nt: TGTGCCAGCAGCTTGGAGCGCTTGGACATTCAGTACTTC
CDR3aa: CASSLERLDIQYF

d_gene: -
abundance: -
j_gene: TRBJ2-7
v_gene: TRBV20-1
CDR3nt: TGCAGTGCTAGAGTCGGCGTCCCGAAGGGGCTCGAGCAGTACTTC
CDR3aa: CSARVGVPKGLEQYF

d_gene: -
abundance: many
j_gene: TRBJ2-2
v_gene: TRBV5-1
CDR3nt: TGCGCCAGCAGCTTGATCGCCCGGAACACCGGGGAGCTGTTTTTT
CDR3aa: CASSLIARNTGELFF

d_gene: -
abundance: many
j_gene: TRBJ1-2
v_gene: TRBV5-8
CDR3nt: TGTGCCAGCTTACTAGGAGCCCTCCCAGGCTACACCTTC
CDR3aa: CASLLGALPGYTF

d_gene: TRBD2
abundance: many
j_gene: TRBJ2-1
v_gene: TRBV20-1
CDR3nt: TGCAGTGCTAGAGAGGGGGGGAATGAGCAGTTCTTC
CDR3aa: CSAREGGNEQFF

d_gene: TRBD2
abundance: many
j_gene: TRBJ2-1
v_gene: TRBV5-4
CDR3nt: TGTGCCAGCAGCTTGACCGAGACTAGCGGAAAGCAGTTCTTC
CDR3aa: CASSLTETSGKQFF

d_gene: -
abundance: few
j_gene: TRBJ2-7
v_gene: TRBV10-3
CDR3nt: TGTGCCATCAGTTCCATTGGGGACGAGCAGTACTTC
CDR3aa: CAISSIGDEQYF

d_gene: TRBD2
abundance: -
j_gene: TRBJ2-5
v_gene: TRBV20-1
CDR3nt: TGCAGTGCTCCGCGACTAGCGGGAGGACAGACCCAGTACTTC
CDR3aa: CSAPRLAGGQTQYF

d_gene: TRBD1
abundance: -
j_gene: TRBJ1-2
v_gene: TRBV6-1
CDR3nt: TGTGCCAGCAGGAGGACAGGAGCTAACTATGGCTACACCTTC
CDR3aa: CASRRTGANYGYTF

d_gene: TRBD2
abundance: many
j_gene: TRBJ2-7
v_gene: TRBV10-3
CDR3nt: TGTGCCATCAGTGACGGTGCGGGAGAGGAGCAGTACTTC
CDR3aa: CAISDGAGEEQYF

d_gene: TRBD1
abundance: few
j_gene: TRBJ2-7
v_gene: TRBV6-4
CDR3nt: TGTGCCAGCAGTAGCGAACAGGGGATGGTGCAGTACTTC
CDR3aa: CASSSEQGMVQYF

d_gene: -
abundance: few
j_gene: TRBJ2-7
v_gene: TRBV12-3/TRBV12-4
CDR3nt: TGTGCCAGCAGTTCGACAGTTCTCGAGCAGTACTTC
CDR3aa: CASSSTVLEQYF

d_gene: -
abundance: many
j_gene: TRBJ2-5
v_gene: TRBV4-2
CDR3nt: TGTGCCAGCAGCCAAGATGGCGGGAAAGAGACCCAGTACTTC
CDR3aa: CASSQDGGKETQYF

d_gene: TRBD2
abundance: many
j_gene: TRBJ2-7
v_gene: TRBV9
CDR3nt: TGTGCCAGCAGCGTAGGCGGTAGCGGGCTGTACGAGCAGTACTTC
CDR3aa: CASSVGGSGLYEQYF

d_gene: -
abundance: many
j_gene: TRBJ1-1
v_gene: TRBV5-1
CDR3nt: TGTGCCAGCAGCTTAGAGGGGAACACTGAAGCTTTCTTT
CDR3aa: CASSLEGNTEAFF

d_gene: TRBD1
abundance: many
j_gene: TRBJ2-7
v_gene: TRBV10-3
CDR3nt: TGTGCCAGTCCGTGGGCAGGGGGCTTCGAGCAGTACTTC
CDR3aa: CASPWAGGFEQYF

d_gene: -
abundance: many
j_gene: TRBJ2-7
v_gene: TRBV28
CDR3nt: TGTGCCAGCAGTAGGACCGGCGGAGTTTACGAGCAGTACTTC
CDR3aa: CASSRTGGVYEQYF

d_gene: -
abundance: few
j_gene: TRBJ2-1
v_gene: TRBV19
CDR3nt: TGTGCCAGTAGTACCTCAGGGGAGCAGTTCTTC
CDR3aa: CASSTSGEQFF

d_gene: TRBD2
abundance: -
j_gene: TRBJ2-1
v_gene: TRBV12-5
CDR3nt: TGTGCTAGTGGTTTGGTACCAGGGACTAGCGGGGTCAATGAGCAGTTCTTC
CDR3aa: CASGLVPGTSGVNEQFF

d_gene: TRBD2
abundance: many
j_gene: TRBJ2-3
v_gene: TRBV2
CDR3nt: TGTGCCAGCAGTGACGGCGGGAGGGGAGATACGCAGTATTTT
CDR3aa: CASSDGGRGDTQYF

d_gene: -
abundance: -
j_gene: TRBJ1-5
v_gene: TRBV20-1
CDR3nt: TGCAGTGCTAGAGATAGAAATGACCCTAATTGGCCCCAGCATTTT
CDR3aa: CSARDRNDPNWPQHF

d_gene: TRBD2
abundance: -
j_gene: TRBJ2-3
v_gene: TRBV28
CDR3nt: TGTGCCAGCAGCCCGGGACTAGCGGGAGCCTTCACAGATACGCAGTATTTT
CDR3aa: CASSPGLAGAFTDTQYF

d_gene: -
abundance: many
j_gene: TRBJ2-1
v_gene: TRBV20-1
CDR3nt: TGCAGTGCTATTTGGTTAGTGGAGCAGTTCTTC
CDR3aa: CSAIWLVEQFF

d_gene: -
abundance: many
j_gene: TRBJ1-1
v_gene: TRBV7-9
CDR3nt: TGTGCCAGCAGCTTAGCGAGCACTGAAGCTTTCTTT
CDR3aa: CASSLASTEAFF

d_gene: TRBD2
abundance: many
j_gene: TRBJ2-1
v_gene: TRBV20-1
CDR3nt: TGCAGTGCTAGAGTCTTACCGTGGGAGGGCCATGCCGATGAGCAGTTCTTC
CDR3aa: CSARVLPWEGHADEQFF

d_gene: -
abundance: many
j_gene: TRBJ2-7
v_gene: TRBV12-3/TRBV12-4
CDR3nt: TGTGCCAGCAGTCTTACAGGGATACTTTCCTACGAGCAGTACTTC
CDR3aa: CASSLTGILSYEQYF

d_gene: -
abundance: -
j_gene: TRBJ2-5
v_gene: TRBV9
CDR3nt: TGTGCCAGCAGCGTATCAGGGGTGGGAGAGACCCAGTACTTC
CDR3aa: CASSVSGVGETQYF

d_gene: -
abundance: -
j_gene: TRBJ2-1
v_gene: TRBV7-9
CDR3nt: TGTGCCAGCAGCTTAGCGGGCGGGTACACCACACACAATGAGCAGTTCTTC
CDR3aa: CASSLAGGYTTHNEQFF

d_gene: -
abundance: -
j_gene: TRBJ2-6
v_gene: TRBV24-1
CDR3nt: TGTGCCACCAGTGCGGGGGCGAAGAACCCTGGGGCCAACGTCCTGACTTTC
CDR3aa: CATSAGAKNPGANVLTF

d_gene: -
abundance: few
j_gene: TRBJ2-7
v_gene: TRBV14
CDR3nt: TGTGCCAGCAGAGCCAAGGGTGGGAGCTCCTACGAGCAGTACTTC
CDR3aa: CASRAKGGSSYEQYF

d_gene: -
abundance: few
j_gene: TRBJ2-1
v_gene: TRBV25-1
CDR3nt: TGTGCCAGCAGTGAAAGGGAGACGAGCTCCTACAATGAGCAGTTCTTC
CDR3aa: CASSERETSSYNEQFF

d_gene: -
abundance: many
j_gene: TRBJ2-7
v_gene: TRBV15
CDR3nt: TGTGCCACCAGCAGAGGGAAGGGGGGAGATGGGGGCGAGCAGTACTTC
CDR3aa: CATSRGKGGDGGEQYF

d_gene: -
abundance: once
j_gene: TRBJ2-7
v_gene: TRBV5-6
CDR3nt: TGTGCCAGCAGCTCTGAGGTAGGGTGGGAGCAGTACTTC
CDR3aa: CASSSEVGWEQYF

d_gene: -
abundance: -
j_gene: TRBJ2-2
v_gene: TRBV7-3
CDR3nt: TGTGCCAGCAGCTTAATTTACGGGGCCGGGGAGCTGTTTTTT
CDR3aa: CASSLIYGAGELFF

d_gene: -
abundance: many
j_gene: TRBJ2-7
v_gene: TRBV27
CDR3nt: TGTGCCAGCAGTTTAGGAGGGCCCCAATACGAGCAGTACTTC
CDR3aa: CASSLGGPQYEQYF

d_gene: TRBD2
abundance: few
j_gene: TRBJ2-7
v_gene: TRBV29-1
CDR3nt: TGCAGCGTTGGGACTAGCGGGAGATACGAGCAGTACTTC
CDR3aa: CSVGTSGRYEQYF

d_gene: TRBD2
abundance: -
j_gene: TRBJ2-2
v_gene: TRBV28
CDR3nt: TGTGCCAGCCTAGTGGCGGGAGGGGAGACCGGGGAGCTGTTTTTT
CDR3aa: CASLVAGGETGELFF

d_gene: -
abundance: -
j_gene: TRBJ2-1
v_gene: TRBV7-9
CDR3nt: TGTGCCAGCAGTTACGAGGGACCCGCCTTAGTCAATGAGCAGTTCTTC
CDR3aa: CASSYEGPALVNEQFF

d_gene: -
abundance: -
j_gene: TRBJ2-6
v_gene: TRBV6-1
CDR3nt: TGTGCCAGCAGCGAGGGATCTGGGGCCAACGTCCTGACTTTC
CDR3aa: CASSEGSGANVLTF

d_gene: TRBD2
abundance: -
j_gene: TRBJ2-5
v_gene: TRBV9
CDR3nt: TGTGCCAGCAGCGTAGGCGGGGGGCGATTTGGGTCACGGGAGACCCAGTACTTC
CDR3aa: CASSVGGGRFGSRETQYF

d_gene: -
abundance: many
j_gene: TRBJ2-5
v_gene: TRBV29-1
CDR3nt: TGCAGCGTTGTATCAGGGGACGAGACCCAGTACTTC
CDR3aa: CSVVSGDETQYF

d_gene: -
abundance: -
j_gene: TRBJ2-7
v_gene: TRBV7-9
CDR3nt: TGTGCCAGCGTGCAGTTTGTGGGTTCCTACGAGCAGTACTTC
CDR3aa: CASVQFVGSYEQYF

d_gene: TRBD1
abundance: -
j_gene: TRBJ1-1
v_gene: TRBV6-4
CDR3nt: TGTGCCAGCAGGGAACAGGGGGGCTCGTACACTGAAGCTTTCTTT
CDR3aa: CASREQGGSYTEAFF

d_gene: -
abundance: few
j_gene: TRBJ1-2
v_gene: TRBV6-2/TRBV6-3
CDR3nt: TGTGCCAGCAGTTACTCCCCCCGTTCCAGCTATGGCTACACCTTC
CDR3aa: CASSYSPRSSYGYTF

d_gene: -
abundance: -
j_gene: TRBJ1-1
v_gene: TRBV28
CDR3nt: TGTGCCAGCAGCCCGCGGTGGGGGGTTTATGAAGCTTTCTTT
CDR3aa: CASSPRWGVYEAFF

d_gene: -
abundance: few
j_gene: TRBJ2-3
v_gene: TRBV25-1
CDR3nt: TGTGCCAGCAGTGACGTAACAGCAGATACGCAGTATTTT
CDR3aa: CASSDVTADTQYF

d_gene: TRBD1
abundance: many
j_gene: TRBJ1-5
v_gene: TRBV12-3/TRBV12-4
CDR3nt: TGTGCCAGCAGTACCGGGACAGAAAACAATCAGCCCCAGCATTTT
CDR3aa: CASSTGTENNQPQHF

d_gene: TRBD1
abundance: few
j_gene: TRBJ1-1
v_gene: TRBV27
CDR3nt: TGTGCCAGCACCCGGGACAGGGGGCGCGATACTGAAGCTTTCTTT
CDR3aa: CASTRDRGRDTEAFF

d_gene: TRBD1
abundance: many
j_gene: TRBJ2-5
v_gene: TRBV11-2
CDR3nt: TGTGCCAGCAGCCTAGGGACAGGGAAGCGCGAGACCCAGTACTTC
CDR3aa: CASSLGTGKRETQYF

d_gene: TRBD1
abundance: -
j_gene: TRBJ1-3
v_gene: TRBV6-1
CDR3nt: TGTGCCAGCAGTGTGGACAGGGGTGGAAACACCATATATTTT
CDR3aa: CASSVDRGGNTIYF

d_gene: TRBD2
abundance: many
j_gene: TRBJ2-5
v_gene: TRBV12-3/TRBV12-4
CDR3nt: TGTGCCAGCAGTTTAACTAGCGGGATTCAGACCCAGTACTTC
CDR3aa: CASSLTSGIQTQYF

d_gene: TRBD1
abundance: few
j_gene: TRBJ2-4
v_gene: TRBV27
CDR3nt: TGTGCCAGCAGTTTGAACAGGGGAATGGGTTTGCACTTC
CDR3aa: CASSLNRGMGLHF

d_gene: -
abundance: few
j_gene: TRBJ2-7
v_gene: TRBV20-1
CDR3nt: TGCAGTGCTACCCCGAGGCAGGGACTCTCCTACGAGCAGTACTTC
CDR3aa: CSATPRQGLSYEQYF

d_gene: -
abundance: many
j_gene: TRBJ2-2
v_gene: TRBV11-3
CDR3nt: TGTGCCAGCAGCTCCCGGGATCCGAACACCGGGGAGCTGTTTTTT
CDR3aa: CASSSRDPNTGELFF

d_gene: -
abundance: many
j_gene: TRBJ2-5
v_gene: TRBV15
CDR3nt: TGTGCCACCAGCATAAGCCGGGATGCGAGGGAGACCCAGTACTTC
CDR3aa: CATSISRDARETQYF

d_gene: -
abundance: -
j_gene: TRBJ1-2
v_gene: TRBV10-3
CDR3nt: TGTGCCATCAGTGAATGGACAGACTATGGCTACACCTTC
CDR3aa: CAISEWTDYGYTF